The subject of this entry is one T cell receptor (beta chain). Authors' processing steps: Nucleated cell counts were estimated from reference gene primer amplification. Data came from immunoSEQ multiplex PCR; TCRdb stores just in-frame clones and leaves some out. V and J calls and clone size are those listed in that table; D and trimming were worked out from the DNA. The sample lists around 400,000 clones, more than 70% occurring once. This sample was taken from a study of blood T cell repertoires in COVID-19. Study at large: The analysed material was cDNA or gDNA that came from T cells, B-cell-depleted T cells, or PBMCs.

The Seattle patients joined while their infection was active and were tracked longitudinally afterward. Germline V lookup: CDR1 MDHEN, CDR2 SYDVKM. The V gene end was trimmed by 7 bases and the J gene end by 4 bases; junction bases not matched to a gene: 11. The CDR3 spans 16 residues. Sequenced sample: peripheral blood. The chain is built from TRBV28 and TRBJ2-1; 9 nucleotides align to TRBD2. The clonotype originates from a woman aged 25-40 years with COVID-19, enrolled during active disease. In DNA form, the CDR3 reads TGTGCCAGCACGTGGAGGGGGCTAGCGGGGTACAATGAGCAGTTCTTC. Translating gives CASTWRGLAGYNEQFF.